This record looks at one T cell receptor (beta chain) sequence and its context. Repertoires were generated with immunoSEQ multiplex PCR, while TCRdb's copy carries only in-frame clones and drops some. Of over 250,000 clones listed, about three quarters are singletons. The sample comes from a study of blood T cell repertoires in COVID-19. The germline CDR1 and CDR2 sequences are SQVTM and ANQGSEA. V dropped 6 bases and J dropped 3; count of bases not matched to a gene: 5. The CDR3 length is 13 residues. The clonotype originates from a woman of 80 years or more with acute or convalescent COVID-19. The chain recombines TRBV29-1 with TRBJ2-7; 10 bases are a match to TRBD1. Sequenced sample: peripheral blood. Written as DNA, the CDR3 is TGCAGCGTGGGGGGACAGGGGCACTACGAGCAGTACTTC. Translating it yields CSVGGQGHYEQYF.